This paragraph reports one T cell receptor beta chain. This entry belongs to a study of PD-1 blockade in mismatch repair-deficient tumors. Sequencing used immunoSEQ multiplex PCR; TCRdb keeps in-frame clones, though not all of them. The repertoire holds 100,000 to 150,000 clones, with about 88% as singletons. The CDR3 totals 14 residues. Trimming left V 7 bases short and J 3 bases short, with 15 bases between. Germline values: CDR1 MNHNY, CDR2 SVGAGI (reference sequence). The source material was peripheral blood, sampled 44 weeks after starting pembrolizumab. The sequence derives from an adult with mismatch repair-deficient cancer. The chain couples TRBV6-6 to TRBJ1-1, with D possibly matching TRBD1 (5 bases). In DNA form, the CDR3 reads TGTGCCAGCAACCAGGGAGGGCGGGACACTGAAGCTTTCTTT. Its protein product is CASNQGGRDTEAFF.